This TCR beta chain was recorded in a study of blood T cell repertoires in COVID-19. The CDR3 is 14 amino acids. Germline-derived CDR1 and CDR2 are MNHEY and SVGEGT. V was clipped by 1 base and J by 4 bases, with 10 bases between them. Using immunoSEQ multiplex PCR, the repertoire was profiled, and TCRdb retains in-frame clones only, with some absent. Of around 400,000 clones listed, roughly nine tenths are singletons. This chain links TRBV6-2 or TRBV6-3 with TRBJ1-1; D not resolved. The sequenced material came from peripheral blood. The TCR originated in a man aged 35 to 55 with acute or convalescent COVID-19. CDR3 sequence reads: CASSYLTGSTEAFF. The CDR3 coding sequence is TGTGCCAGCAGTTACTTGACTGGGTCCACTGAAGCTTTCTTT.